This T cell receptor (beta chain) derives from a study of ipilimumab plus nivolumab after autologous stem cell transplantation. The wider study: The DLBCL group included primary refractory and relapsed cases.

The CDR3 has 14 amino acids. Deletions cut 3 bases from V and 7 bases from J, with 12 bases between. Per the germline V gene, CDR1 is KGHSH and CDR2 is LQKENI. Starting 14 to 28 days after autologous transplant, ipilimumab 1 mg/kg was given. TCRdb's copy holds only in-frame clones and misses some; the assay was immunoSEQ multiplex PCR. The data show 15,000 to 20,000 clones, roughly four fifths seen once. Source: PBMCs, taken in a trial of ipilimumab plus nivolumab as post-transplant consolidation. V usage is TRBV18 and J usage is TRBJ1-4, with D perhaps TRBD1 (6 bases). The sequence was collected from a male donor with diffuse large B-cell lymphoma. CDR3 DNA sequence: TGTGCCAGCTCACCGAACAGGGAGGGTGAAAAACTGTTTTTT. Translated, it gives CASSPNREGEKLFF.